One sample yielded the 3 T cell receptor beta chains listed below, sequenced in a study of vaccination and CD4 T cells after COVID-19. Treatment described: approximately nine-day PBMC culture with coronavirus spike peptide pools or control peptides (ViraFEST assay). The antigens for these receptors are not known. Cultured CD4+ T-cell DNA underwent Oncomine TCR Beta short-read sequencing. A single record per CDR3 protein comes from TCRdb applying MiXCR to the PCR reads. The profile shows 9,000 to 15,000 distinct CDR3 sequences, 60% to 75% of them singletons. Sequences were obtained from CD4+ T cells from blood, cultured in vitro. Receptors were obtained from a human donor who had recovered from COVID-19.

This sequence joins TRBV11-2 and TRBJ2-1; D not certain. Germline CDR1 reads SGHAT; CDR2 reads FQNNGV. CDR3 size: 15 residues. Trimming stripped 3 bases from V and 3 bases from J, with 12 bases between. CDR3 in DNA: TGTGCCAGCAGCTTGTTGGTGACCGGCTACAATGAGCAGTTCTTC. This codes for CASSLLVTGYNEQFF.

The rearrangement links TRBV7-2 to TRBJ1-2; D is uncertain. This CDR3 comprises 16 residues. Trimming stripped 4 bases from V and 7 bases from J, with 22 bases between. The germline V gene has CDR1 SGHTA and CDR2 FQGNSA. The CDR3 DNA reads TGTGCCAGCAGCTATATCGGGCCGCTCGGTAAGAGTGGCTACACCTTC. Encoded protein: CASSYIGPLGKSGYTF. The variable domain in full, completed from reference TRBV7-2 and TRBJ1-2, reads GAGVSQSPSNKVTEKGKDVELRCDPISGHTALYWYRQSLGQGLEFLIYFQGNSAPDKSGLPSDRFSAERTGGSVSTLTIQRTQQEDSAVYLCASSYIGPLGKSGYTFGSGTRLTVV.

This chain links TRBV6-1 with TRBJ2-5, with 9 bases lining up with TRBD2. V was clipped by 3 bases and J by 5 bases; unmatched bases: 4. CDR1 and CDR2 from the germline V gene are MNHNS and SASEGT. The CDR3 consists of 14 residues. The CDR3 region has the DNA TGTGCCAGCAGTGACGGGACTAGCTATGAGACCCAGTACTTC. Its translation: CASSDGTSYETQYF.